This TCR beta chain appears in the sequencing data of a study of T cell clonotyping in hematopoietic cell transplantation. Notes on the study in general: Broader posttransplant TCR repertoire diversity was predicted by graft donor and pretransplant recipient Inverse Simpson Index values. No sorting was done, leaving CD4 and CD8 contributions mixed.

This CDR3 is built from 15 residues. Germline V gene sequence: CDR1 MDHEN, CDR2 SYDVKM. TCRdb keeps only in-frame clones here, not all; method: immunoSEQ multiplex PCR. This table has approximately 2,000 clones, roughly 92% appearing once. In regard to this clone: Its antigen is undetermined. Relative to the germline gene, one junction end is altered; a read error may explain this.

Sequencing used peripheral blood mononuclear cells, obtained 30 days after allogeneic stem cell transplant. The TCR comes from a female patient aged 45-60 years who had an allogeneic stem cell transplant from a related donor, so the T cells may come from the graft donor. Some clones in this sample may be carry-over from other donors' samples. This chain joins TRBV28 and TRBJ2-3; D perhaps matches TRBD2 (6 bases). CDR3 bases: TGTGCCAGCATTTTAGCAGGAGGGCGCACAGATACGCAGTATTTT. Its protein product is CASILAGGRTDTQYF.